These 22 T cell receptor beta chains were sequenced from one sample in a study of blood T cell repertoires in COVID-19. Libraries were prepared by immunoSEQ multiplex PCR; TCRdb keeps only in-frame clonotypes and omits some of them. The table includes 330,000 or so clones, more than 85% detected once. The source material was PBMCs or T cells enriched from blood (not recorded which). All receptors derive from a woman under 40 who had recovered from COVID-19.

This chain joins TRBV28 and TRBJ1-5; D may be TRBD1 (5 bases). V was trimmed by 7 bases and J by 4 bases, leaving 17 bases between them. CDR3 length: 15 amino acids. Germline CDR1 reads MDHEN; CDR2 reads SYDVKM. The CDR3 spells CASTKMGGGNQPQHF. CDR3 sequence (DNA): TGTGCCAGCACTAAGATGGGGGGAGGGAATCAGCCCCAGCATTTT.

This chain joins TRBV13 and TRBJ1-2; D remains ambiguous. V lost 2 bases, J lost 8 bases, and 6 bases lay in between. This CDR3 comprises 11 residues. CDR1 is PRHDT, CDR2 FYEKMQ, per germline (reference sequence). The CDR3 spells CASSLSGGYTF. In DNA, the CDR3 is TGTGCCAGCAGCTTATCCGGGGGCTACACCTTC.

The chain combines TRBV2 with TRBJ1-5; possibly TRBD1 for D (6 bases). Trimming stripped 2 bases from V and 2 bases from J, with 10 bases between. The CDR3 contains 15 residues. CDR1 is SNHLY and CDR2 is FYNNEI in the germline V gene. The CDR3 loop reads CASSEQGTGNQPQHF. The CDR3 nucleotides are TGTGCCAGCAGTGAACAGGGGACGGGCAATCAGCCCCAGCATTTT.

This clone was counted between two and nine times. The chain recombines TRBV5-6 with TRBJ2-7; the D gene is possibly TRBD2 (6 bases). Trimming took off 2 bases at V and 3 bases at J, with 12 bases between the two ends. Germline-derived CDR1 and CDR2 are SGHDT and YYEEEE. CDR3 length equals 14 residues. CDR3 sequence reads: CASSLGSGFYEQYF. Here the CDR3 DNA reads TGTGCCAGCAGCTTAGGTAGCGGATTCTACGAGCAGTACTTC.

The chain joins TRBV7-2 to TRBJ2-5; D is undetermined. Germline V gene lookup returns CDR1 SGHTA and CDR2 FQGNSA. The CDR3 is 13 residues long. Trimming cost V 4 bases and J 2 bases, with 8 bases left between them. The CDR3 sequence is CASSSRVQETQYF. The CDR3 DNA reads as TGTGCCAGCAGCTCCCGGGTGCAAGAGACCCAGTACTTC.

This chain uses TRBV7-6 with TRBJ2-5; D perhaps matches TRBD1 (6 bases). Germline CDR1 is SGHVS and CDR2 is FNYEAQ. The CDR3 runs 15 residues. The V and J ends lost 4 bases and 1 base respectively, with 13 bases between them. The CDR3 sequence is CASSSSRTVQETQYF. CDR3 sequence (DNA): TGTGCCAGCAGCTCCTCCCGGACAGTCCAAGAGACCCAGTACTTC. The entire variable domain, with the rest obtained from reference TRBV7-6 and TRBJ2-5, is as follows: GAGVSQSPRYKVTKRGQDVALRCDPISGHVSLYWYRQALGQGPEFLTYFNYEAQQDKSGLPNDRFSAERPEGSISTLTIQRTEQRDSAMYRCASSSSRTVQETQYFGPGTRLLVL.

The chain uses TRBV27 and TRBJ1-3; the match to TRBD1 covers 7 bases. V shed 6 bases, J shed 5 bases, and the junction held 4 bases outside the gene matches. CDR3 length equals 13 residues. The germline V gene has CDR1 MNHEY and CDR2 SMNVEV (reference sequence). CDR3 in amino acids: CASRGRGRNTIYF. CDR3 DNA sequence: TGTGCCAGCAGGGGTAGGGGGCGAAACACCATATATTTT.

The rearrangement uses TRBV27 and TRBJ1-6; D might be TRBD1 (5 bases). The germline V gene encodes CDR1 MNHEY and CDR2 SMNVEV (reference sequence). The V and J ends lost 5 bases and 1 base respectively, with 18 bases between them. This CDR3 is 18 amino acids long. In nucleotides, the CDR3 is TGTGCCAGCAGTGCGGGACTCATGCGCGGTTCCTATAATTCACCCCTCCACTTT. It codes for CASSAGLMRGSYNSPLHF.

Turning to this clone: The sample contains more than one DNA sequence encoding this CDR3. The rearrangement joins TRBV18 to TRBJ1-1; 9 nucleotides line up with TRBD1. V was clipped by 1 base and J by 7 bases; unmatched bases: 7. Germline CDR1 reads KGHSH; CDR2 reads LQKENI. The CDR3 covers 15 residues. In nucleotides, the CDR3 is TGTGCCAGCTCACCACAACCGGGACAGGGAGGTGAAGCTTTCTTT. Its translation is CASSPQPGQGGEAFF.

The rearrangement links TRBV28 to TRBJ1-1; 7 nucleotides line up with TRBD1. The germline gives CDR1 MDHEN, CDR2 SYDVKM. This CDR3 is 14 amino acids long. After removal of 6 bases from V and 0 bases from J, the junction contained 4 bases not matched to a gene. The CDR3, as DNA: TGTGCCAGCAGGGGACAGCAAATGAACACTGAAGCTTTCTTT. Amino acids: CASRGQQMNTEAFF. Full variable domain (missing parts from reference TRBV28 and TRBJ1-1): DVKVTQSSRYLVKRTGEKVFLECVQDMDHENMFWYRQDPGLGLRLIYFSYDVKMKEKGDIPEGYSVSREKKERFSLILESASTNQTSMYLCASRGQQMNTEAFFGQGTRLTVV.

The V gene is TRBV5-1, the J gene TRBJ1-2, with D unclear. V was trimmed by 3 bases and J by 6 bases, leaving 15 bases between them. The germline gives CDR1 SGHRS, CDR2 YFSETQ. This CDR3 has 14 amino acids. The CDR3 coding sequence is TGCGCCAGCAGCTCCCCCGCCCCGGGAGATGGCTACACCTTC. Protein sequence: CASSSPAPGDGYTF.

This chain connects TRBV27 to TRBJ1-6; tentative D call: TRBD1 (6 bases). The germline V gene has CDR1 MNHEY and CDR2 SMNVEV (reference sequence). Trimming removed 4 bases at V and 7 bases at J, with 11 bases between. The CDR3 is 14 residues long. CDR3 region: CASSSGVGNSPLHF. CDR3 nucleotide sequence: TGTGCCAGCAGTTCAGGGGTAGGGAATTCACCCCTCCACTTT.

This rearrangement joins TRBV11-3 to TRBJ2-3; tentatively, D is TRBD2 (6 bases). Germline assignment: CDR1 SGHNT and CDR2 YENEEA. The CDR3 runs 15 residues. The V end was cut by 5 bases, the J end by 0 bases, with 12 bases between. The CDR3 is CASSQSGTSTDTQYF. For the CDR3, the DNA is TGTGCCAGCAGCCAGTCCGGGACTAGCACAGATACGCAGTATTTT.

For the CDR3, the DNA is TGTGCCAGCAGCCAAGGTGGCGGGAGGGCCCCAGATACGCAGTATTTT. Translated, it gives CASSQGGGRAPDTQYF. The chain employs TRBV3-1 (or the pseudogene TRBV3-2) and TRBJ2-3, with 9 bases fitting TRBD2. The germline CDR1 and CDR2 sequences are LGHDT and YNNKEL (reference sequence). The trim removed 1 base at V and 4 bases at J, leaving 6 bases unmatched. This CDR3 spans 16 amino acids.

The chain has TRBV4-3 and TRBJ2-2; TRBD2 aligns across 11 bases. The CDR3 is 17 residues long. V was pared by 0 bases and J by 7 bases, with 7 bases of the junction left unmatched. Germline V gene data show CDR1 as LGHNA and CDR2 as YSLEER. The CDR3 reads CASSQESSGRSIGELFF. The CDR3 DNA reads as TGCGCCAGCAGCCAAGAGTCTAGCGGGAGGTCTATCGGGGAGCTGTTTTTT.

A remark on this clone: This same CDR3 is encoded by further DNA sequences in the sample. This chain uses TRBV28 with TRBJ1-1; TRBD1 is a possible D gene (6 bases). CDR1 MDHEN and CDR2 SYDVKM come from the germline V gene. Trimming cost V 2 bases and J 1 base, with 8 bases left between them. The CDR3 has 14 residues. CDR3 in DNA: TGTGCCAGCAGTTTAGGCAGGGGGAACACTGAAGCTTTCTTT. This translates into CASSLGRGNTEAFF.

The chain's CDR3 is CSVEADRGYEQYF. The CDR3 DNA follows: TGCAGCGTTGAGGCCGACAGGGGCTACGAGCAGTACTTC. The chain has TRBV29-1 and TRBJ2-7; 8 nucleotides line up with TRBD1. The CDR3 covers 13 residues. V trimming: 3 bases; J trimming: 3 bases; junction bases outside the gene matches: 4. CDR1 is SQVTM and CDR2 is ANQGSEA in the germline V gene.

J is TRBJ2-7 and V is TRBV2; 8 positions agree with TRBD1. This CDR3 spans 14 amino acids. Looked up from germline, CDR1 is SNHLY and CDR2 is FYNNEI. Unmatched junction bases numbered 6, after V lost 5 bases and J lost 3 bases. The DNA of the CDR3 is TGTGCCAGCAGTTTACAGGGGGTGGGCTACGAGCAGTACTTC. Its translation: CASSLQGVGYEQYF.

The CDR3 sequence is CASSQGHLIAPLHF. CDR3 DNA sequence: TGTGCCAGCAGCCAGGGACATTTGATAGCACCCCTCCACTTT. The gene calls are TRBV7-2 and TRBJ1-6; possible D gene TRBD1, 6 bases. Germline lookup yields CDR1 SGHTA and CDR2 FQGNSA. The CDR3 length is 14 residues. V was pared by 5 bases and J by 11 bases, with 16 bases between.

Concerning this clone itself: Within the sample, other DNA sequences also encode this same CDR3. The gene calls are TRBV28 and TRBJ1-2; TRBD1 is a possible D gene (5 bases). Deletions cut 3 bases from V and 2 bases from J, with 7 bases between. The CDR3 is 13 amino acids. The germline V gene encodes CDR1 MDHEN and CDR2 SYDVKM. The CDR3 is CASSLRQNYGYTF. For the CDR3, the DNA is TGTGCCAGCAGTTTGAGACAGAACTATGGCTACACCTTC.

This CDR3 is CASTTGGYNEQFF. The CDR3 region has the DNA TGTGCCAGCACAACAGGGGGTTACAATGAGCAGTTCTTC. The chain combines TRBV27 with TRBJ2-1; 8 nucleotides match TRBD1. Germline loops: CDR1 MNHEY, CDR2 SMNVEV (reference sequence). The CDR3 consists of 13 residues. J lost 4 bases, V lost 7 bases, and 3 bases had no gene match.

The V and J genes are TRBV2 and TRBJ1-6; D unresolved. The ends were cut back, 5 bases at V and 0 bases at J, with 2 bases in the middle. CDR3 length: 13 amino acids. Germline V lookup: CDR1 SNHLY, CDR2 FYNNEI. In nucleotides, the CDR3 is TGTGCCAGCAGTCTCTCCTATAATTCACCCCTCCACTTT. Amino acid sequence: CASSLSYNSPLHF.